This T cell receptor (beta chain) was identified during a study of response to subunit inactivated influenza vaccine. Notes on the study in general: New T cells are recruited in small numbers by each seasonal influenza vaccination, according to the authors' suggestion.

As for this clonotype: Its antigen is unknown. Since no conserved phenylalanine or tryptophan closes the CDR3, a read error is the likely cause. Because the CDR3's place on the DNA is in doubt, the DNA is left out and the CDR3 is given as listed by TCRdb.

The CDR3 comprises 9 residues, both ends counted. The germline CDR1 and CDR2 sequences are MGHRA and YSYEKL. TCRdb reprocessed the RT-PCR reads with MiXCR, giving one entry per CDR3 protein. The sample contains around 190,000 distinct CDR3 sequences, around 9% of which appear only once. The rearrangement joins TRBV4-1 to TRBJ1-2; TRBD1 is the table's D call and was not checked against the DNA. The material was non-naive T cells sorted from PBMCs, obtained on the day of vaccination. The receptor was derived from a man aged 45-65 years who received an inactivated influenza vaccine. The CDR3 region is CASSQSGTN.